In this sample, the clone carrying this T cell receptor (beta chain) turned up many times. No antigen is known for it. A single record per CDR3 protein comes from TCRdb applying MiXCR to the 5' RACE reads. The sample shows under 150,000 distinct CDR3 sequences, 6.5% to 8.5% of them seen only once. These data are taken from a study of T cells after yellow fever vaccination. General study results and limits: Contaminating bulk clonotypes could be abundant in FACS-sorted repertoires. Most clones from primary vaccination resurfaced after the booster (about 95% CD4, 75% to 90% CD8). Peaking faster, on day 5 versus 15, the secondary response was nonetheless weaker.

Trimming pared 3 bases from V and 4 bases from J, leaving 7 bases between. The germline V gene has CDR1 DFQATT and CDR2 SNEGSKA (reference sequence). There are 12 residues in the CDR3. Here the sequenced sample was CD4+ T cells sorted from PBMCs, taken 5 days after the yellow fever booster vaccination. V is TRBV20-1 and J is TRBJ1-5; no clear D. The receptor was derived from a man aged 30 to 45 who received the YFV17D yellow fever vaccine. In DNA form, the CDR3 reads TGCAGTGCTAGGATCGGGAATCAGCCCCAGCATTTT. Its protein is CSARIGNQPQHF.